The T cell receptor beta chain under discussion was sequenced for a study of response to subunit inactivated influenza vaccine. Study-level results: Authors suggested seasonal influenza vaccinations each recruit few new T cells.

Per the germline V gene, CDR1 is MGHDK and CDR2 is SYGVNS. The CDR3 sequence is 14 residues long. V was shortened by 4 bases and J by 6 bases, with 13 bases between the two germline ends. A single record per CDR3 protein comes from TCRdb applying MiXCR to the RT-PCR reads. The sample shows about 650,000 distinct CDR3 sequences, roughly 14% of them seen only once. As concerns this clonotype: The antigen is unknown.

This TCR was recovered from a man aged 45-65 years who received an inactivated influenza vaccine. The chain joins TRBV25-1 to TRBJ1-5; weak D call: TRBD1 (5 bases). Sequencing was performed on PBMCs from blood, taken 11 to 12 days after vaccination. The CDR3 region is CASSGSTGLQPQHF. In nucleotides, the CDR3 is TGTGCCAGCAGTGGTTCCACGGGACTTCAGCCCCAGCATTTT.